This is a list of T cell receptor beta chains from one sample in a study of identifying expanded T cells in peripheral blood. Data came from immunoSEQ multiplex PCR; TCRdb stores just in-frame clones and leaves some out. The sample holds around 50,000 clones, around 90% seen once. The sample taken for sequencing was blood. The receptors originated from a person between 18 and 75 years old in good health. CDR3s include the opening cysteine and the closing phenylalanine or tryptophan. A D gene is named only where the DNA matches it firmly. Some rows mark clone size as missing; the rest say once, few, many or name a class of expanded clone.

v_call: TRBV7-2
d_call: .
clone_size: .
j_call: TRBJ2-2
cdr3_nt: TGTGCCAGCAGCTCCCAGGGGACCGGGGAGCTGTTTTTT
cdr3_aa: CASSSQGTGELFF

v_call: TRBV9
d_call: .
clone_size: .
j_call: TRBJ1-1
cdr3_nt: TGTGCCAGCAGCGAGCGACCCTCGACAGTAGACAACACTGAAGCTTTCTTT
cdr3_aa: CASSERPSTVDNTEAFF

v_call: TRBV18
d_call: TRBD1
clone_size: .
j_call: TRBJ1-2
cdr3_nt: TGTGCCAGCTCACCATCAGGGGGCCGTACGGGCTACACCTTC
cdr3_aa: CASSPSGGRTGYTF

v_call: TRBV5-4
d_call: TRBD1
clone_size: once
j_call: TRBJ1-3
cdr3_nt: TGTGCCAGCAGCTTGGCCGCCGGGACAGGGGTCGGAAACACCATATATTTT
cdr3_aa: CASSLAAGTGVGNTIYF

v_call: TRBV14
d_call: .
clone_size: .
j_call: TRBJ2-2
cdr3_nt: TGTGCCAGCAGGAGGAGGGCGAACACCGGGGAGCTGTTTTTT
cdr3_aa: CASRRRANTGELFF

v_call: TRBV25-1
d_call: .
clone_size: .
j_call: TRBJ1-1
cdr3_nt: TGTGCCAGCAGTGGTCCGAACACTGAAGCTTTCTTT
cdr3_aa: CASSGPNTEAFF

v_call: TRBV21-1
d_call: .
clone_size: few
j_call: TRBJ1-3
cdr3_nt: TGTGCCAGCAGCAAAGGGACACCTGGAAACACCATATATTTT
cdr3_aa: CASSKGTPGNTIYF

v_call: TRBV29-1
d_call: TRBD2
clone_size: .
j_call: TRBJ2-7
cdr3_nt: TGCAGCCCGGGACTAGCCGGTTACGAGCAGTACTTC
cdr3_aa: CSPGLAGYEQYF

v_call: TRBV27
d_call: .
clone_size: .
j_call: TRBJ1-4
cdr3_nt: TGTGCCAGCAGTTTATCGGGGGCGGTGGAAAAACTGTTTTTT
cdr3_aa: CASSLSGAVEKLFF

v_call: TRBV19
d_call: TRBD1
clone_size: few
j_call: TRBJ1-5
cdr3_nt: TGTGCCAGTAGCACAGGGGGTCAGCCCCAGCATTTT
cdr3_aa: CASSTGGQPQHF

v_call: TRBV6-6
d_call: TRBD1
clone_size: once
j_call: TRBJ1-1
cdr3_nt: TGTGCCAGCAGTTTGGGACAGCTGAACACTGAAGCTTTCTTT
cdr3_aa: CASSLGQLNTEAFF

v_call: TRBV7-2
d_call: .
clone_size: .
j_call: TRBJ1-1
cdr3_nt: TGTGCCAGCAGCTCTCGGTTGAACACTGAAGCTTTCTTT
cdr3_aa: CASSSRLNTEAFF

v_call: TRBV11-2
d_call: .
clone_size: .
j_call: TRBJ2-3
cdr3_nt: TGTGCCAGCAGCTCCCTCACAGATACGCAGTATTTT
cdr3_aa: CASSSLTDTQYF

v_call: TRBV5-4
d_call: .
clone_size: .
j_call: TRBJ2-1
cdr3_nt: TGTGCCAGCAGCTTTTATGGGGGAGCTGTGGGAAATGAGCAGTTCTTC
cdr3_aa: CASSFYGGAVGNEQFF

v_call: TRBV7-2
d_call: .
clone_size: .
j_call: TRBJ2-3
cdr3_nt: TGTGCCAGCAGCCACCGGGTGCTAGGGGACACAGATACGCAGTATTTT
cdr3_aa: CASSHRVLGDTDTQYF

v_call: TRBV5-6
d_call: .
clone_size: .
j_call: TRBJ2-7
cdr3_nt: TGTGCCAGCAGCCGATCACCTAGGGGGATCTACGAGCAGTACTTC
cdr3_aa: CASSRSPRGIYEQYF

v_call: TRBV6-5
d_call: .
clone_size: .
j_call: TRBJ2-1
cdr3_nt: TGTGCCAGTAAACTAGGAAGGGACAATGAGCAGTTCTTC
cdr3_aa: CASKLGRDNEQFF

v_call: TRBV28
d_call: .
clone_size: once
j_call: TRBJ2-3
cdr3_nt: TGTGCCAGCAGTTTCCCCCCCACAGATACGCAGTATTTT
cdr3_aa: CASSFPPTDTQYF

v_call: TRBV7-2
d_call: .
clone_size: .
j_call: TRBJ2-3
cdr3_nt: TGTGCCAGCAGCTTCGGTCCGAGTGACACAGATACGCAGTATTTT
cdr3_aa: CASSFGPSDTDTQYF

v_call: TRBV9
d_call: .
clone_size: .
j_call: TRBJ2-3
cdr3_nt: TGTGCCAGCAGCGTAGAAGGCACGGAAACAGATACGCAGTATTTT
cdr3_aa: CASSVEGTETDTQYF

v_call: TRBV7-8
d_call: .
clone_size: .
j_call: TRBJ1-2
cdr3_nt: TGTGCCAGCAGCTTTAACAGCGGCTATGGCTACACCTTC
cdr3_aa: CASSFNSGYGYTF

v_call: TRBV7-2
d_call: .
clone_size: .
j_call: TRBJ2-1
cdr3_nt: TGTGCCAGCAGCTTAGCTCGAGATAGCGAGCAGTTCTTC
cdr3_aa: CASSLARDSEQFF

v_call: TRBV9
d_call: .
clone_size: .
j_call: TRBJ2-7
cdr3_nt: TGTGCCAGCAGCCCCCCCACCGCACCCAGGGAGCAGTACTTC
cdr3_aa: CASSPPTAPREQYF